This entry lists 20 T cell receptor beta chains sequenced from one sample in a study of regulatory T cells in long-lasting Graves disease. The sample's time point: persistent/refractory GD, antithyroid drugs over 5 years with positive TRAb. With RNA extracted from PBMCs as input, the TCR library was made. Researchers made TCR beta libraries by using iRepertoire HTBI primers and running Arm-PCR on CDR3 regions. TCRdb fed the multiplex PCR reads into MiXCR, producing one record per CDR3 protein. Of approximately 350,000 distinct CDR3 sequences in the sample, 20% to 25% are singletons; the top ten hold 25% to 30%. Sample: peripheral blood mononuclear cells (PBMCs), taken when the disease was refractory, from a patient treated with antithyroid drugs. The receptors were gathered from a woman aged 40 to 50 with Graves disease.

This sequence joins TRBV29-1 and TRBJ2-2; D might be TRBD2 (5 bases). V lost 6 bases, J lost 2 bases, and 13 bases lay in between. The CDR3 extends over 14 amino acids. Germline V gene sequence: CDR1 SQVTM, CDR2 ANQGSEA. CDR3: CSVRGPGNTGELFF. In nucleotides, the CDR3 is TGCAGCGTCCGCGGGCCCGGAAACACCGGGGAGCTGTTTTTT.

As for this clonotype: Since no conserved phenylalanine or tryptophan closes the CDR3, a read error is the likely cause. The V and J genes are TRBV3-1 and TRBJ1-6; no clear D. The CDR3 extends over 16 amino acids. Germline V gene sequence: CDR1 LGHDT, CDR2 YNNKEL (reference sequence). Between the trimmed V and J ends, which lost 1 base and 9 bases, there was a span of 16 bases. This CDR3 reads CASSQGGHFRGSPLHY. The CDR3 bases are TGTGCCAGCAGCCAAGGCGGCCACTTTCGAGGTTCACCCCTCCACTAT.

Only one count was recorded for this clonotype. A much larger clone differs by one base, so this may be a read error. The chain joins TRBV4-1 to TRBJ2-5, with D perhaps TRBD2 (5 bases). The CDR3 has 13 amino acids. V lost 1 base and J lost 5, with 8 bases in between. The germline gives CDR1 MGHRA, CDR2 YSYEKL. CDR3 bases: TGCGCCAGCAGCCAAGGAACTAGGGAGACCCAGTACTTC. Amino acids: CASSQGTRETQYF.

This clonotype was observed at least ten times. This sequence joins TRBV28 and TRBJ2-7; 8 bases align to TRBD2. Germline loops: CDR1 MDHEN, CDR2 SYDVKM. The trim removed 4 bases at V and 3 bases at J, leaving 11 bases unmatched. The CDR3 totals 16 residues. The CDR3 spells CASSSRVSGIFYEQYF. As DNA, the CDR3 is TGTGCCAGCAGTTCCCGGGTTAGCGGGATCTTCTACGAGCAGTACTTC.

Ten or more counts support this clonotype. The chain carries TRBV28 and TRBJ2-7; perhaps TRBD2 as D (5 bases). The germline CDR1 and CDR2 sequences are MDHEN and SYDVKM. V was shortened by 7 bases and J by 2 bases, with 15 bases between the two germline ends. The CDR3 runs to 14 residues. The CDR3, as DNA: TGTGCCAGCAAACTAGACGGTTCTCCCTACGAGCAGTACTTC. Translated, it gives CASKLDGSPYEQYF.

There are many counts of this clonotype. The chain's CDR3 is CASSLHRGSTEAFF. Written as DNA, the CDR3 is TGTGCCAGCAGTTTGCACAGGGGATCCACTGAAGCTTTCTTT. The chain combines TRBV27 with TRBJ1-1; TRBD1 matches 7 bases. The V gene end was trimmed by 3 bases and the J gene end by 4 bases; junction bases not matched to a gene: 5. Germline CDR1 MNHEY, CDR2 SMNVEV (reference sequence). CDR3 length: 14 amino acids.

This clonotype was counted at least ten times. The J gene is TRBJ1-1, the V gene TRBV28; D gene unclear. The CDR3 is 11 amino acids. V was clipped by 5 bases and J by 7 bases, with 8 bases between them. Germline V gene sequence: CDR1 MDHEN, CDR2 SYDVKM. The CDR3: CASSRRGEAFF. The CDR3 nucleotides are TGTGCCAGCAGTCGGCGGGGTGAAGCTTTCTTT. The variable domain in full, completed from reference TRBV28 and TRBJ1-1, reads DVKVTQSSRYLVKRTGEKVFLECVQDMDHENMFWYRQDPGLGLRLIYFSYDVKMKEKGDIPEGYSVSREKKERFSLILESASTNQTSMYLCASSRRGEAFFGQGTRLTVV.

V gene TRBV19 combines with J gene TRBJ2-6; D not certain. CDR3 length equals 15 residues. V was trimmed by 5 bases and J by 1 base, leaving 9 bases between them. The germline V gene has CDR1 LNHDA and CDR2 SQIVND (reference sequence). This chain's CDR3 is CASSRTESGANVLTF. The CDR3 nucleotides are TGTGCCAGTAGTCGAACAGAGTCTGGGGCCAACGTCCTGACTTTC.

Only a few counts were recorded for this clonotype. The chain uses TRBV7-9 and TRBJ1-4, with no clear D. Per germline, CDR1 SEHNR and CDR2 FQNEAQ (reference sequence). This CDR3 is built from 12 residues. The V gene lost 2 bases and the J gene lost 7 bases, with 5 bases spanning the gap. In DNA form, the CDR3 reads TGTGCCAGCAGCTTAAGTTTTGAAAAACTGTTTTTT. Translation: CASSLSFEKLFF. Supplemented by reference TRBV7-9 and TRBJ1-4, the full variable domain reads DTGVSQNPRHKITKRGQNVTFRCDPISEHNRLYWYRQTLGQGPEFLTYFQNEAQLEKSRLLSDRFSAERPKGSFSTLEIQRTEQGDSAMYLCASSLSFEKLFFGSGTQLSVL.

This clonotype occurred many times. The gene calls are TRBV5-1 and TRBJ1-1; tentative D call: TRBD1 (6 bases). CDR1 is SGHRS, CDR2 YFSETQ, per germline. Trimming removed 4 bases from V and 1 base from J, with 14 bases in between. The CDR3 runs to 15 residues. The CDR3, as DNA: TGCGCCAGCAGCGCATCCGGGACACCGAACACTGAAGCTTTCTTT. Its protein product is CASSASGTPNTEAFF.

This clonotype was seen a handful of times. The rearrangement links TRBV3-1 to TRBJ1-2; perhaps TRBD1 as D (5 bases). Germline-derived CDR1 and CDR2 are LGHDT and YNNKEL (reference sequence). Deletions cut 2 bases from V and 8 bases from J, with 18 bases between. The CDR3 runs to 15 residues. CDR3 nucleotides: TGTGCCAGCAGCCAATCTGGTTGGGGCATATACGGCTACACCTTC. This codes for CASSQSGWGIYGYTF.

This clonotype was recorded many times. One end of the junction is discordant with germline, which a read error may explain. The rearrangement joins TRBV29-1 to TRBJ2-5, with a weak D call TRBD2 (6 bases). The germline V gene has CDR1 SQVTM and CDR2 ANQGSEA. This CDR3 has 14 residues. The CDR3 reads CSLDGGVRAGTQYF. The CDR3 DNA follows: TGCAGCCTTGACGGAGGGGTTCGGGCGGGGACCCAGTACTTC.

In its sample, this clonotype was seen many times. In DNA form, the CDR3 reads TGTGCCAGCAGTCCCCTCGGGAGGGCGTACAATGAGCAGTTCTTC. This codes for CASSPLGRAYNEQFF. The chain joins TRBV27 to TRBJ2-1, with TRBD2 matching over 8 bases. The germline gives CDR1 MNHEY, CDR2 SMNVEV (reference sequence). The CDR3 runs 15 residues. With V trimmed by 5 bases and J by 4 bases, 7 bases remained unmatched.

Concerning this clonotype: Possible read error: a much larger clone is one base away. V gene TRBV27 combines with J gene TRBJ2-5; 7 bases are a match to TRBD2. This CDR3 region has 14 residues. The germline gives CDR1 MNHEY, CDR2 SMNVEV (reference sequence). The DNA of the CDR3 is TGTGCCGGCAGTTTACTCGGCGGGAGTGAGACCCAGTACTTC. Its protein is CAGSLLGGSETQYF.

The V and J genes are TRBV12-3 or TRBV12-4 and TRBJ2-3; no firm D call. The CDR3 is 14 amino acids. The V end was cut by 5 bases, the J end by 1 base, with 10 bases between. The CDR3 region is CASSTRAGTDTQYF. The CDR3, as DNA: TGTGCCAGCAGTACCCGGGCCGGCACAGATACGCAGTATTTT.

At least ten counts were recorded for this clonotype. The rearrangement joins TRBV28 to TRBJ2-2; tentative D call: TRBD1 (5 bases). CDR1 is MDHEN and CDR2 is SYDVKM in the germline V gene. Deletions cut 1 base from V and 2 bases from J, with 8 bases between. This CDR3 has 15 residues. CDR3 DNA sequence: TGTGCCAGCAGTTTATATAGGGGAAACACCGGGGAGCTGTTTTTT. It translates to CASSLYRGNTGELFF.

The chain uses TRBV20-1 and TRBJ2-7; 11 nucleotides align to TRBD1. This CDR3 comprises 14 residues. Trimming took 2 bases from V and 7 from J; bases not matched to a gene: 7. CDR1 DFQATT and CDR2 SNEGSKA come from the germline V gene (reference sequence). The CDR3 protein is CSARSRTGGFEQYF. The CDR3 region has the DNA TGCAGTGCTAGATCACGGACAGGGGGCTTTGAGCAGTACTTC.

This clonotype occurred many times. V and J are TRBV28 and TRBJ1-6; no reliable D call. Germline loops: CDR1 MDHEN, CDR2 SYDVKM. Trimming shortened V by 5 bases and J by 12 bases, and 11 bases separated the two germline ends. The CDR3 is 12 amino acids. CDR3 DNA: TGTGCCAGCAGTATGTACTCCGAACCCCTCCACTTT. It translates to CASSMYSEPLHF.

There are many counts of this clonotype. In DNA, the CDR3 is TGTGCCAGCAGTATCCGGGACAGAGGCAATCAGCCCCAGCATTTT. This encodes CASSIRDRGNQPQHF. This chain joins TRBV12-3 or TRBV12-4 and TRBJ1-5; 7 bases fit TRBD1. This CDR3 contains 15 residues. Losses at the gene ends were 5 bases for V and 2 bases for J; bases not matched to a gene: 6.

V usage is TRBV15 and J usage is TRBJ2-5; 12 bases line up with TRBD1. There are 16 residues in the CDR3. Per the germline V gene, CDR1 is LNHNV and CDR2 is YYDKDF (reference sequence). Trimming at V came to 3 bases and at J to 5 bases, leaving 7 bases not matched to a gene. In DNA, the CDR3 is TGTGCCACCAGCAGGAGGGGACAGGGGGCAGGGGAGACCCAGTACTTC. Translation: CATSRRGQGAGETQYF.